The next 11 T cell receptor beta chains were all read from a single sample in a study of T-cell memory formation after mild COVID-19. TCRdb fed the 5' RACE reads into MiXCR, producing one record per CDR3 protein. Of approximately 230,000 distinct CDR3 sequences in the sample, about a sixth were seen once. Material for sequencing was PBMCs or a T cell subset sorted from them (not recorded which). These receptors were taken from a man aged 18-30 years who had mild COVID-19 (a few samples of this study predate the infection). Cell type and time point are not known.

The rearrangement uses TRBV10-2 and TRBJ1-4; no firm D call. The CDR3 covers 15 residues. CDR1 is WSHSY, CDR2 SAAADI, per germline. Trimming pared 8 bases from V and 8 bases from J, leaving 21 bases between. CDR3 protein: CASAGNDVATEKLFF. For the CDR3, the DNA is TGCGCCAGCGCGGGAAATGATGTCGCGACAGAAAAACTGTTTTTT.

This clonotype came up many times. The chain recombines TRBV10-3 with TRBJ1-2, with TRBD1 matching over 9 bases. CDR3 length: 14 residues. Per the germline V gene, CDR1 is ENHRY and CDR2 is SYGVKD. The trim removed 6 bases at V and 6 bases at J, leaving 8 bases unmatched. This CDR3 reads CAISRQGVRNGYTF. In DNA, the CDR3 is TGTGCCATCAGCCGACAGGGGGTACGAAATGGCTACACCTTC.

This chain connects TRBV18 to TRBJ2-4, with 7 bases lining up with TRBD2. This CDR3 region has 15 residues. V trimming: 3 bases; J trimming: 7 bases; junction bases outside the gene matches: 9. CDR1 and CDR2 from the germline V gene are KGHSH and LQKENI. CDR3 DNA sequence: TGTGCCAGCTCACCCCTTTCTGGGGAGGGCAACATTCAGTACTTC. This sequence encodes CASSPLSGEGNIQYF.

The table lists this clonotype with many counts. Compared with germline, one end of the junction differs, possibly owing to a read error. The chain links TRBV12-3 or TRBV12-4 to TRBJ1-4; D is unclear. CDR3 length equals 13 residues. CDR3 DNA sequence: TGTGCCACCAGTATTGCAACTAATGAAAAACTGTTTTTT. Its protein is CATSIATNEKLFF.

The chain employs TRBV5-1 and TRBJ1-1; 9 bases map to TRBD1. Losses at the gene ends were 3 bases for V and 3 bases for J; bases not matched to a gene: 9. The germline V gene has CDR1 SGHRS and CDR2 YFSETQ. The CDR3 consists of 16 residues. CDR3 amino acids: CASSYPGQGMHTEAFF. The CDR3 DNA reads TGCGCCAGCAGCTACCCGGGACAGGGAATGCACACTGAAGCTTTCTTT.

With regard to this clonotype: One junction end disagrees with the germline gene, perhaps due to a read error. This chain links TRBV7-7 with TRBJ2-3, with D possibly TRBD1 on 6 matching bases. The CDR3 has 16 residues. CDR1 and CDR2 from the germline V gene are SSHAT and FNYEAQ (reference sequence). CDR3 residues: CASSLLPRGTSDTQYF. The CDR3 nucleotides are TGTGCTAGCAGCTTACTCCCCAGGGGAACATCAGATACGCAGTATTTT.

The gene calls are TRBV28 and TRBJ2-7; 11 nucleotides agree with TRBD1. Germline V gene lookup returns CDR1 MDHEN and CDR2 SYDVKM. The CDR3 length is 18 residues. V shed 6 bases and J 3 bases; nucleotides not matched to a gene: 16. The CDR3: CASRPMGGTGGTLYEQYV. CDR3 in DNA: TGTGCCAGCAGACCCATGGGCGGGACAGGGGGGACTCTCTACGAGCAGTACGTC.

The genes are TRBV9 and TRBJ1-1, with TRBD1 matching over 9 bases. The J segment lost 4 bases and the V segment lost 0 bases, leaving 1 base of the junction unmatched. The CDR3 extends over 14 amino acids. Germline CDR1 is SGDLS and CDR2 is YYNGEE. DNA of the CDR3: TGTGCCAGCAGCGTAGGGGACAGGGTCACTGAAGCTTTCTTT. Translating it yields CASSVGDRVTEAFF.

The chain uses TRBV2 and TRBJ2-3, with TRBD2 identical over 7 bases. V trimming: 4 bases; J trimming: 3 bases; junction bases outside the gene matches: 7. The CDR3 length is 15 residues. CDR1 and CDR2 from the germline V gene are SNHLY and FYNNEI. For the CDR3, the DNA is TGTGCCAGCAGTGGACTAGCAGCTTCGACAGATACGCAGTATTTT. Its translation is CASSGLAASTDTQYF.

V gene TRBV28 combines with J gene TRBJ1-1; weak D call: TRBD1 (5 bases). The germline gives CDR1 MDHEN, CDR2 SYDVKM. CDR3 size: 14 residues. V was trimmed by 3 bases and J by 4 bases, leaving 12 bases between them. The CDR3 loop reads CASSFMPQGTEAFF. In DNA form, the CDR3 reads TGTGCCAGCAGTTTCATGCCTCAGGGCACTGAAGCTTTCTTT.

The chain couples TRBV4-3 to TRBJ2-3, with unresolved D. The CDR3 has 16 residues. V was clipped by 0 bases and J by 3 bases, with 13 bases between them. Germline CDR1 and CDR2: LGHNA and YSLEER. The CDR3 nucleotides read TGCGCCAGCAGCCAAGAGGTCCGGTCAGGAACAGATACGCAGTATTTT. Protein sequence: CASSQEVRSGTDTQYF.